Listed below are T cell receptor beta chains from one sample, sequenced in a study of shared clonotypes between healthy human individuals. TCRdb's copy holds only in-frame clones and misses some; the assay was immunoSEQ multiplex PCR. Of about 710,000 clones listed, roughly 73% were seen once; the top ten hold around 1.8%. The specimen sequenced was memory CD4+ T cells sorted from blood. These receptors were obtained from a woman aged 25 to 39 in good health. Both conserved end residues are trimmed from each CDR3.

V gene	J gene	CDR3 protein
TRBV19	TRBJ2-1	ASSILAGLVNNEQF
TRBV7-9	TRBJ2-1	ASSLGTFPGSHNEQF
TRBV2	TRBJ2-1	ASSVQGAVEQF
TRBV5-1	TRBJ1-1	ASSLEGARGTEAF
TRBV5-6	TRBJ2-5	ASRSMGETQY
TRBV7-2	TRBJ2-3	ASSSRLAGPDTQY
TRBV6-1	TRBJ1-5	ASSEFQPYSNQPQH
TRBV5-1	TRBJ2-5	ASSFSAGEETQY
TRBV28	TRBJ2-6	ATSRLAGANVLT
TRBV5-4	TRBJ2-5	ASSLGLASQETQY
TRBV18	TRBJ2-1	ASSPPNRAQRDEQF
TRBV25-1	TRBJ1-5	ASLRQPQH
TRBV28	TRBJ2-4	ASNRITENIQY
TRBV7-9	TRBJ2-2	ASTGNTGELF
TRBV2	TRBJ2-7	ASSEVWRMYEQY
TRBV11-2	TRBJ2-1	ASSLGTGGPYEQF
TRBV28	TRBJ2-1	ASHGTSGRNEYNEQF
TRBV28	TRBJ2-2	ASSLRAGGLVGELF
TRBV19	TRBJ1-2	ASSIEEGTYGYT
TRBV29-1	TRBJ1-1	SVESEAF